What follows are 14 T cell receptor beta chains derived from one specimen sequenced in a study of T-cell reconstitution after alpha-beta-depleted transplantation in children. Preparation of the TCRbeta library involved a method that used unique molecular identifiers. Each CDR3 protein is one row after TCRdb ran MiXCR on the PCR reads. Of some 340,000 distinct CDR3 sequences in the sample, 10% were seen once. The sample was PBMCs from the stem cell graft donor, taken from the stem cell graft. The receptors were gathered from a human donor who donated a stem cell graft to a child with acute lymphoblastic leukemia.

This clonotype was observed at least ten times. The chain carries TRBV6-2 or TRBV6-3 and TRBJ1-5; tentative D call: TRBD1 (5 bases). Trimming stripped 5 bases from V and 5 bases from J, with 10 bases between. The CDR3 is 13 amino acids. CDR1 and CDR2 (germline): MNHEY, SVGEGT. The CDR3 spells CASSQGAHQPQHF. The CDR3 DNA reads as TGTGCCAGCAGTCAAGGGGCCCATCAGCCCCAGCATTTT.

The chain links TRBV20-1 to TRBJ2-7; the D gene could be TRBD1 or TRBD2 (5 bases each). The germline V gene has CDR1 DFQATT and CDR2 SNEGSKA (reference sequence). This CDR3 region has 16 residues. Trimming shortened V by 0 bases and J by 2 bases, and 17 bases separated the two germline ends. CDR3 amino acids: CSARDGAARRTYEQYF. The CDR3 DNA is TGCAGTGCTAGAGATGGGGCGGCAAGGAGGACCTACGAGCAGTACTTC.

J is TRBJ2-3 and V is TRBV29-1; 10 bases agree with TRBD2. Germline V gives CDR1 SQVTM, CDR2 ANQGSEA. The J segment lost 7 bases and the V segment lost 0 bases, leaving 7 bases of the junction unmatched. This CDR3 is 15 amino acids long. The CDR3 sequence: CSVEESAGGPNTQYF. CDR3 nucleotides: TGCAGCGTTGAAGAATCAGCGGGAGGGCCGAATACGCAGTATTTT.

V and J are TRBV20-1 and TRBJ2-7, with 8 bases identical to TRBD2. CDR3 length equals 15 residues. The V and J ends lost 0 bases and 0 bases, in that order; junction bases with no gene match: 4. The V gene's germline CDR1 is DFQATT and CDR2 SNEGSKA (reference sequence). The CDR3 DNA is TGCAGTGCTAGAGATCAGCGGGAGAACTCCTACGAGCAGTACTTC. This codes for CSARDQRENSYEQYF.

J is TRBJ2-5 and V is TRBV6-5; D may be TRBD2 (5 bases). The germline V gene has CDR1 MNHEY and CDR2 SVGAGI. The V end was cut by 4 bases, the J end by 3 bases, with 15 bases between. This CDR3 is built from 15 residues. The CDR3: CASSLGSQMEETQYF. The CDR3, as DNA: TGTGCCAGCAGTTTGGGGAGTCAGATGGAAGAGACCCAGTACTTC.

This clonotype was counted a few times. The rearrangement joins TRBV7-8 to TRBJ1-5, with 7 bases fitting TRBD1. V lost 3 bases, J lost 0 bases, and 11 bases stayed unmatched. The length of the CDR3 is 18 residues. Germline lookup yields CDR1 SGHVS and CDR2 FQNEAQ. The CDR3 nucleotides are TGTGCCAGCAGCTTCAGATACCGACAGGGTCATAGCAATCAGCCCCAGCATTTT. This gives the protein CASSFRYRQGHSNQPQHF.

This clonotype has at least ten counts. This chain connects TRBV7-8 to TRBJ1-2; a weak D match, TRBD1 (5 bases). V was shortened by 0 bases and J by 2 bases, with 7 bases between the two germline ends. CDR3 size: 14 residues. The germline V gene has CDR1 SGHVS and CDR2 FQNEAQ. CDR3 protein: CASSLAPGNYGYTF. CDR3 bases: TGTGCCAGCAGCTTAGCACCAGGGAACTATGGCTACACCTTC.

The chain carries TRBV10-2 and TRBJ1-2; no clear D. V lost 2 bases, J lost 4 bases, and 5 bases lay in between. The CDR3 totals 12 residues. Germline V gives CDR1 WSHSY, CDR2 SAAADI. The CDR3 DNA reads as TGCGCCAGCAGTGAGCTGGGCTATGGCTACACCTTC. It yields the protein CASSELGYGYTF.

The chain combines TRBV7-9 with TRBJ2-3; D is ambiguous. CDR1 SEHNR and CDR2 FQNEAQ come from the germline V gene (reference sequence). The CDR3 runs to 14 residues. The V end was cut by 4 bases, the J end by 0 bases, with 8 bases between. The CDR3 loop is CASSYPDSTDTQYF. The CDR3 DNA is TGTGCCAGCAGCTACCCGGACAGCACAGATACGCAGTATTTT.

Concerning this clonotype itself: The germline gene is not matched at one end of the junction; a read error may be the cause. This rearrangement joins TRBV20-1 to TRBJ2-2; no firm D call. Germline loops: CDR1 DFQATT, CDR2 SNEGSKA (reference sequence). CDR3 length: 17 amino acids. The CDR3 protein is CRANSPLETSNTGELFF. The CDR3 DNA sequence: TGCAGGGCTAATTCCCCTTTGGAGACCTCGAACACCGGGGAGCTGTTTTTT.

This rearrangement joins TRBV4-3 to TRBJ2-7; 7 bases are shared with TRBD1. Losses at the gene ends were 3 bases for V and 0 bases for J; bases not matched to a gene: 11. The V gene's germline CDR1 is LGHNA and CDR2 YSLEER. This CDR3 spans 17 amino acids. For the CDR3, the DNA is TGCGCCAGCAGCCAGGCAGATTACCGGGACAGCTCCTACGAGCAGTACTTC. Translation gives CASSQADYRDSSYEQYF.

In its sample, this clonotype was seen many times. This sequence joins TRBV6-5 and TRBJ2-1; weak D call: TRBD1 (5 bases). Germline-derived CDR1 and CDR2 are MNHEY and SVGAGI. Trimming cost V 0 bases and J 1 base, with 10 bases left between them. This CDR3 has 16 amino acids. Here the CDR3 reads CASSYSGAGSYNEQFF. CDR3 DNA sequence: TGTGCCAGCAGTTACTCTGGGGCCGGTTCCTACAATGAGCAGTTCTTC.

This clonotype was picked up a small number of times. V and J are TRBV20-1 and TRBJ2-1; 9 bases match TRBD1. Germline values: CDR1 DFQATT, CDR2 SNEGSKA (reference sequence). The CDR3 contains 13 residues. After removal of 5 bases from V and 9 bases from J, the junction contained 8 bases not matched to a gene. The DNA for the CDR3 is TGCAGTGCTCCGTTACAGGGGGCTTTTGAGCAGTTCTTC. Residues: CSAPLQGAFEQFF.

This clonotype appeared many times. The chain combines TRBV11-2 with TRBJ2-5; D possibly uses TRBD1 or TRBD2 (5 bases each). V lost 1 base, J lost 4 bases, and 7 bases lay in between. Germline values: CDR1 SGHAT, CDR2 FQNNGV. The CDR3 consists of 13 residues. The CDR3, as DNA: TGTGCCAGCAGCTTAGGAGGGGTAGAGACCCAGTACTTC. Amino acid sequence: CASSLGGVETQYF.